The present TCR beta chain was sequenced within a study of blood T cell repertoires in COVID-19. In the study overall: Sites across the United States, Italy and Spain contributed samples from acute and convalescent COVID-19. PBMCs, B-cell-depleted T cells, or T cells provided the cDNA or gDNA that made up the material.

This CDR3 comprises 13 residues. CDR1 is KGHSH and CDR2 is LQKENI in the germline V gene. Trimming removed 0 bases from V and 4 bases from J, with 4 bases in between. Authors' data handling: Researchers report that nucleated cell counts were estimated from reference gene primer amplification. Data came from immunoSEQ multiplex PCR; TCRdb stores just in-frame clones and leaves some out. V and J calls and clone size are copied from that table; D and trimming were computed from the DNA. The sample carries 70,000 or so clones, around 89% recorded once. This chain uses TRBV18 with TRBJ2-1; D not resolved. Sequencing was done on a sample of peripheral blood. The receptor's source is a human donor in a cohort sampled during active COVID-19. CDR3 bases: TGTGCCAGCTCACCACCGAGGTACAATGAGCAGTTCTTC. Its protein is CASSPPRYNEQFF.